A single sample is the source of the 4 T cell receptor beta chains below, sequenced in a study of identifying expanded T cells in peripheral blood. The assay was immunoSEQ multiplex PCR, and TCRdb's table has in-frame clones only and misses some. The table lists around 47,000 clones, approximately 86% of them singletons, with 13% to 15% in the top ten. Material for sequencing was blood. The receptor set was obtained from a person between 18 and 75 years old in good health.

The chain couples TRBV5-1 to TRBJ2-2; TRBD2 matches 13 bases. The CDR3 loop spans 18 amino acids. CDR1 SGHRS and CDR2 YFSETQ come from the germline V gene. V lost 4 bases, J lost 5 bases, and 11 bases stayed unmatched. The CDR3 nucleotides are TGCGCCAGCAGCCCCTCAGGACTAGCGGGGGCGGGGACCGGGGAGCTGTTTTTT. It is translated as CASSPSGLAGAGTGELFF.

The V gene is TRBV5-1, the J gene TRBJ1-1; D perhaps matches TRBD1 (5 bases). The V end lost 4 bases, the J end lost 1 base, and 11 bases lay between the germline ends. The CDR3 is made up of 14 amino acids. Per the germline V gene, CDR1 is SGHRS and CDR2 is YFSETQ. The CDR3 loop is CASSKGRPNTEAFF. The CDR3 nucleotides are TGCGCCAGCAGCAAGGGACGGCCGAACACTGAAGCTTTCTTT.

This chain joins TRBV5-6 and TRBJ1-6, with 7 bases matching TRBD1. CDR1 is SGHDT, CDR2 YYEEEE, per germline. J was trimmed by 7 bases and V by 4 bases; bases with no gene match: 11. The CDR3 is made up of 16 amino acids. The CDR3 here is CASSPAQGTLNSPLHF. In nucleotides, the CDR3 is TGTGCCAGCAGCCCGGCACAGGGGACCCTAAATTCACCCCTCCACTTT.

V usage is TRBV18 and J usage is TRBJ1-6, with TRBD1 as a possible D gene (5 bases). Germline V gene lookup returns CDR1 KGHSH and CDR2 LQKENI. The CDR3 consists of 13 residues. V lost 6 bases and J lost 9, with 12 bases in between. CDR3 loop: CASSDSGFSPLHF. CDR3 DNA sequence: TGTGCCAGCTCCGACTCAGGGTTTTCACCCCTCCACTTT.